Below are 20 T cell receptor beta chains sequenced from a single sample in a study of T-cell reconstitution after alpha-beta-depleted transplantation in children (dated by TCRdb to the mid-2010s). Libraries were constructed by PCR. The sample was run on an Illumina HiSeq 2500. TCR library preparation used molecular barcoding, with unique molecular identifiers applied to normalize quantification of the TCRbeta repertoire. The public reads were reanalyzed by TCRdb: fastp trimming at Q25, MiXCR alignment, in-frame beta chains only. One record per CDR3 amino acid sequence lists the most common genes and DNA. This sample has 200,000 to 300,000 distinct CDR3 sequences in its table, and under 30% of those were observed once. The ten largest clones take up about 2.8% of the sample. Read against the paper, the sample's treatment or condition label means: allogeneic hematopoietic cell transplantation with graft depleted of TCRalphabeta T cells and CD19 B cells.

The sample consisted of PBMCs, taken before TCRalphabeta/CD19-depleted stem cell transplant. The source of these receptors is a girl aged 2 to 10 with Fanconi anemia, due to receive a stem cell transplant.

CDR3 sequence reads: CASSVGASREQYF. CDR3 DNA sequence: TGTGCCAGCAGCGTAGGTGCCAGTCGCGAGCAGTACTTC. The rearrangement links TRBV9 to TRBJ2-7; the D is unclear. Looked up from germline, CDR1 is SGDLS and CDR2 is YYNGEE. Trimming left V 0 bases short and J 6 bases short, with 10 bases between. The CDR3 has 13 amino acids. The variable domain in full, completed from reference TRBV9 and TRBJ2-7, reads DSGVTQTPKHLITATGQRVTLRCSPRSGDLSVYWYQQSLDQGLQFLIQYYNGEERAKGNILERFSAQQFPDLHSELNLSSLELGDSALYFCASSVGASREQYFGPGTRLTVT.

This chain links TRBV30 with TRBJ2-7, with D tentatively TRBD1 or TRBD2 (5 bases each). CDR1 is GTSNPN, CDR2 SVGIG, per germline (reference sequence). Trimming removed 3 bases from V and 3 bases from J, with 12 bases in between. The CDR3 is 13 amino acids. The CDR3 here is CAWSLPGSYEQYF. Here the CDR3 DNA reads TGTGCCTGGAGCCTCCCAGGGAGCTACGAGCAGTACTTC.

This sequence joins TRBV20-1 and TRBJ2-1; the match to TRBD2 covers 8 bases. The CDR3 covers 15 residues. In germline, CDR1 is DFQATT, CDR2 SNEGSKA (reference sequence). V was pared by 3 bases and J by 2 bases, with 6 bases of the junction left unmatched. CDR3 protein: CSAREMRGAYNEQFF. The CDR3 DNA is TGCAGTGCTAGGGAAATGCGGGGGGCCTACAATGAGCAGTTCTTC.

This clonotype was seen a few times. The chain carries TRBV29-1 and TRBJ2-3; D not resolved. Germline-derived CDR1 and CDR2 are SQVTM and ANQGSEA. The CDR3 contains 12 residues. Trimming removed 5 bases from V and 2 bases from J, with 8 bases in between. The CDR3 is CSVLQNTDTQYF. The DNA of the CDR3 is TGCAGCGTTCTACAGAACACAGATACGCAGTATTTT.

In this sample, this clonotype turned up many times. The V gene is TRBV5-6, the J gene TRBJ1-5; possibly TRBD1 for D (6 bases). Germline CDR1 is SGHDT and CDR2 is YYEEEE. Trimming cost V 5 bases and J 7 bases, with 16 bases left between them. The CDR3 spans 14 residues. The CDR3 DNA follows: TGTGCCAGCAGTTTCGGGGGGGCGAGGCAGCCCCAGCATTTT. Protein product: CASSFGGARQPQHF.

This clonotype was seen a handful of times. The rearrangement uses TRBV24-1 and TRBJ2-2; D remains ambiguous. This CDR3 comprises 15 residues. Germline V gives CDR1 KGHDR, CDR2 SFDVKD. Between the trimmed V and J ends, which lost 0 bases and 6 bases, there was a span of 10 bases. CDR3 DNA: TGTGCCACCAGTGATTTGTACCCGATGGCCGGGGAGCTGTTTTTT. This sequence encodes CATSDLYPMAGELFF.

There are many counts of this clonotype. The chain joins TRBV12-3 or TRBV12-4 to TRBJ2-7, with D possibly matching TRBD2 (6 bases). The CDR3 is 14 amino acids. The germline V and J ends were trimmed by 7 bases and 0 bases, with 13 bases remaining between them. The CDR3: CASTYGDFSYEQYF. The DNA for the CDR3 is TGTGCCAGCACCTACGGGGACTTCTCCTACGAGCAGTACTTC.

In its sample, this clonotype was seen many times. J is TRBJ2-3 and V is TRBV24-1; maybe TRBD2 (7 bases). The CDR3 totals 16 residues. Per the germline V gene, CDR1 is KGHDR and CDR2 is SFDVKD. Deletions cut 7 bases from V and 5 bases from J, with 21 bases between. This chain's CDR3 is CATRPGGLGGGDTQYF. The CDR3 bases are TGTGCCACCAGGCCGGGGGGCTTAGGAGGTGGAGATACGCAGTATTTT.

This clonotype has ten or more counts. V and J are TRBV20-1 and TRBJ2-2; TRBD2 agrees at 10 bases. The J segment lost 3 bases and the V segment lost 6 bases, leaving 4 bases of the junction unmatched. Germline V gene sequence: CDR1 DFQATT, CDR2 SNEGSKA (reference sequence). The CDR3 spans 14 residues. The CDR3 nucleotides are TGCAGTGCCCTAGCGGGAGAGTACACCGGGGAGCTGTTTTTT. Protein sequence: CSALAGEYTGELFF.

This clonotype appeared a few times. In DNA form, the CDR3 reads TGTGCCTGGAGTCTCGGCACCCCGGATGGCTACACCTTC. It yields the protein CAWSLGTPDGYTF. The chain carries TRBV30 and TRBJ1-2; no definite D call. The germline V gene encodes CDR1 GTSNPN and CDR2 SVGIG (reference sequence). This CDR3 spans 13 amino acids. V was clipped by 2 bases and J by 6 bases, with 13 bases between them.

This clonotype was seen ten or more times. This chain connects TRBV6-4 to TRBJ2-7, with 13 bases lining up with TRBD2. The CDR3 consists of 16 residues. Trimming at V came to 3 bases and at J to 4 bases, leaving 6 bases not matched to a gene. CDR1 and CDR2 from the germline V gene are MRHNA and SNTAGT. Here the CDR3 DNA reads TGTGCCAGCAGTGAACGGACTAGCGGGGGATTGTACGAGCAGTACTTC. Amino acid sequence: CASSERTSGGLYEQYF.

This clonotype showed up many times. The genes are TRBV15 and TRBJ2-1; 10 bases line up with TRBD2. The CDR3 length is 16 residues. Looked up from germline, CDR1 is LNHNV and CDR2 is YYDKDF (reference sequence). V shed 1 base and J 5 bases; nucleotides not matched to a gene: 5. The CDR3 sequence: CATSRAPAGGDNEQFF. As DNA, the CDR3 is TGTGCCACCAGCAGAGCCCCAGCGGGAGGGGACAATGAGCAGTTCTTC.

This clonotype was picked up many times. J is TRBJ2-3 and V is TRBV20-1; a weak D match, TRBD2 (6 bases). V shed 6 bases and J shed 3 bases, with 16 bases lying between them. There are 14 residues in the CDR3. The germline V gene encodes CDR1 DFQATT and CDR2 SNEGSKA (reference sequence). The CDR3 region has the DNA TGCAGTGCCATGTCTCAGGGAGGTACAGATACGCAGTATTTT. Translating it yields CSAMSQGGTDTQYF.

This clonotype has ten or more counts. This rearrangement joins TRBV29-1 to TRBJ1-3; D is uncertain. Trimming pared 6 bases from V and 4 bases from J, leaving 13 bases between. This CDR3 contains 13 residues. Germline CDR1 SQVTM, CDR2 ANQGSEA. The CDR3 spells CSVAGGSGNTIYF. CDR3 in DNA: TGCAGCGTAGCCGGAGGATCCGGAAACACCATATATTTT.

This clonotype was observed a handful of times. The chain has TRBV28 and TRBJ1-2, with 7 bases aligning to TRBD1. The CDR3 spans 15 residues. Germline assignment: CDR1 MDHEN and CDR2 SYDVKM. Losses at the gene ends were 3 bases for V and 0 bases for J; bases not matched to a gene: 4. The DNA for the CDR3 is TGTGCCAGCAGTTTCGACAGGGTAGCTAACTATGGCTACACCTTC. This sequence encodes CASSFDRVANYGYTF.

This sequence joins TRBV29-1 and TRBJ2-1; a weak D match, TRBD2 (5 bases). CDR1 and CDR2 (germline): SQVTM, ANQGSEA. The CDR3 loop spans 11 amino acids. Between the trimmed V and J ends, which lost 7 bases and 2 bases, there was a span of 6 bases. The CDR3: CSAGTYNEQFF. The CDR3 nucleotides are TGCAGCGCGGGAACCTACAATGAGCAGTTCTTC.

V usage is TRBV28 and J usage is TRBJ2-1; perhaps TRBD2 as D (5 bases). The CDR3 loop spans 15 amino acids. V shed 2 bases and J shed 7 bases, with 15 bases lying between them. CDR1 is MDHEN and CDR2 is SYDVKM in the germline V gene. The CDR3 region has the DNA TGTGCCAGCAGTTTAATGAGGGCCGAGGTTAATGAGCAGTTCTTC. It yields the protein CASSLMRAEVNEQFF.

This rearrangement joins TRBV7-3 to TRBJ2-1, with D uncertain. This CDR3 region has 13 residues. The germline V gene has CDR1 SGHTA and CDR2 FQGTGA. The V and J ends lost 1 base and 8 bases respectively, with 9 bases between them. In DNA form, the CDR3 reads TGTGCCAGCAGCTTAAGTACACGTGATGAGCAGTTCTTC. This gives the protein CASSLSTRDEQFF.

The chain employs TRBV25-1 and TRBJ1-2, with D possibly matching TRBD1 (5 bases). The CDR3 contains 15 residues. CDR1 MGHDK and CDR2 SYGVNS come from the germline V gene. V was pared by 1 base and J by 5 bases, with 14 bases between. The CDR3 DNA reads TGTGCCAGCAGTGAATTCGGCAGGGAGGTGTATGGCTACACCTTC. It encodes CASSEFGREVYGYTF.

The J gene is TRBJ2-1, the V gene TRBV7-3; 7 nucleotides agree with TRBD1. The V and J ends lost 4 bases and 13 bases, in that order; junction bases with no gene match: 7. CDR1 SGHTA and CDR2 FQGTGA come from the germline V gene. CDR3 size: 12 residues. Written as DNA, the CDR3 is TGTGCCAGCAGCTCGAGGGGGCTCGCTCAGTTCTTC. The encoded protein is CASSSRGLAQFF.